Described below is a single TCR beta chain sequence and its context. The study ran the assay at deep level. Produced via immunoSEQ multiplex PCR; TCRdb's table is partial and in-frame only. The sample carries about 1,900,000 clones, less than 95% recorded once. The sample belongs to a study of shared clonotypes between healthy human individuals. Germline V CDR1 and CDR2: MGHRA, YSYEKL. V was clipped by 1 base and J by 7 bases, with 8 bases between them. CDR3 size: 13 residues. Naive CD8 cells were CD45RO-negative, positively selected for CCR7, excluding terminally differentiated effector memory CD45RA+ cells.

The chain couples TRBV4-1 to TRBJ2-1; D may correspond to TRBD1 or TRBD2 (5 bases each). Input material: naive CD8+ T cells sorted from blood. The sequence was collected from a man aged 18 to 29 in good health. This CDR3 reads CASSQVGENEQFF. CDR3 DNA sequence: TGCGCCAGCAGCCAAGTGGGGGAGAATGAGCAGTTCTTC.